These T cell receptor beta chains were read from a single sample in a study of T cell responses to AZD1222 COVID-19 vaccine. Assay used: immunoSEQ multiplex PCR; TCRdb lists only in-frame clones, some missing. The sample has about 150,000 clones; roughly 88% are singletons. The specimen was peripheral blood, collected 28 days after the second AZD1222 dose. Every receptor here comes from an adult who received the AZD1222 COVID-19 vaccine. The CDR3 runs from the conserved cysteine through the conserved F or W. The D gene is left open where the match is weak. Only part of the rows carry a size: once, few, many, or a class if the clone is expanded.

CASSPGLDSSKNIQYF TGTGCCAGCAGCCCGGGTCTTGACAGTTCCAAAAACATTCAGTACTTC TRBV11-2 . TRBJ2-4 .
CASRRGQPYGYTF TGTGCCAGCAGGAGGGGACAGCCCTATGGCTACACCTTC TRBV6-5 . TRBJ1-2 TRBD1
CASSQAGNGEQYF TGTGCCAGCAGCCAAGCTGGCAACGGCGAGCAGTACTTC TRBV14 . TRBJ2-7 .
CASSADRVKGNTIYF TGTGCCAGCAGCGCCGACAGGGTGAAAGGAAACACCATATATTTT TRBV7-9 . TRBJ1-3 TRBD1
CASSFGQGTRTEAFF TGTGCCAGCAGCTTCGGACAGGGGACCCGCACTGAAGCTTTCTTT TRBV7-9 . TRBJ1-1 TRBD1
CASSLRARRVETQYF TGTGCCAGCAGCTTACGGGCGAGGAGGGTGGAGACCCAGTACTTC TRBV7-6 . TRBJ2-5 .
CASSLGAETTNTQYF TGTGCCAGCAGCTTGGGAGCGGAAACCACCAATACGCAGTATTTT TRBV5-4 . TRBJ2-3 .
CASSPAPREAAPQETQYF TGCGCCAGCAGCCCGGCCCCCCGGGAAGCCGCCCCCCAAGAGACCCAGTACTTC TRBV5-1 . TRBJ2-5 .
CASMVGQGTTNEKLFF TGTGCCAGTATGGTGGGACAGGGGACAACTAATGAAAAACTGTTTTTT TRBV19 . TRBJ1-4 TRBD1
CASSQDQGVVQNYGYTF TGTGCCAGCAGCCAAGATCAAGGGGTGGTACAAAACTATGGCTACACCTTC TRBV4-2 . TRBJ1-2 .
CAISDSFTRALNTEAFF TGTGCCATCAGTGACTCATTTACCAGGGCGCTGAACACTGAAGCTTTCTTT TRBV10-3 . TRBJ1-1 .
CASSEAGHINQPQHF TGTGCCAGCAGTGAAGCAGGACATATAAATCAGCCCCAGCATTTT TRBV6-1 once TRBJ1-5 .
CASSQNMNTEAFF TGTGCCAGCAGCCAGAACATGAACACTGAAGCTTTCTTT TRBV14 . TRBJ1-1 .
CASSSLSGRDNQPQHF TGTGCCAGCAGCTCTCTGTCGGGGAGGGACAATCAGCCCCAGCATTTT TRBV7-9 . TRBJ1-5 .
CASSERGRDGELFF TGTGCCAGCAGTGAAAGGGGGCGGGACGGGGAGCTGTTTTTT TRBV6-1 . TRBJ2-2 .
CASSPPGQMNTEAFF TGTGCCAGCAGCCCTCCCGGACAGATGAACACTGAAGCTTTCTTT TRBV7-9 few TRBJ1-1 .
CASSAQGGNYGYTF TGTGCCAGCAGTGCTCAGGGAGGGAACTATGGCTACACCTTC TRBV2 . TRBJ1-2 .
CASSLSGQGAGNTIYF TGTGCCAGCAGCTTATCGGGACAGGGGGCGGGAAACACCATATATTTT TRBV7-2 . TRBJ1-3 TRBD1
CASRTVETEAFF TGTGCCAGCAGGACAGTTGAGACTGAAGCTTTCTTT TRBV6-6 once TRBJ1-1 .
CASRGGEQFF TGTGCCAGCAGAGGCGGGGAGCAGTTCTTC TRBV27 . TRBJ2-1 .
CASSRQIDGSEAFF TGCGCCAGCAGCCGACAAATAGACGGTTCTGAAGCTTTCTTT TRBV5-1 few TRBJ1-1 .
CASSSPGWGDTQYF TGTGCCAGCAGTTCCCCCGGGTGGGGAGATACGCAGTATTTT TRBV27 once TRBJ2-3 .
CSVVVQTQETQYF TGCAGCGTTGTGGTACAGACCCAAGAGACCCAGTACTTC TRBV29-1 . TRBJ2-5 .
CASKKYTATNEKLFF TGTGCCAGCAAAAAATACACGGCAACTAATGAAAAACTGTTTTTT TRBV6-5 . TRBJ1-4 .
CASSAGQGFQLSNQPQHF TGTGCCAGCAGTGCGGGACAGGGTTTCCAATTATCCAATCAGCCCCAGCATTTT TRBV6-1 few TRBJ1-5 TRBD1
CASSLIGGSDEQYF TGTGCCAGCAGCTTAATTGGCGGGAGTGACGAGCAGTACTTC TRBV7-3 few TRBJ2-7 TRBD2
CASRPMDRGNNEQFF TGTGCCAGCCGCCCGATGGACAGGGGGAACAATGAGCAGTTCTTC TRBV27 . TRBJ2-1 TRBD1
CASSSRRGANYGYTF TGTGCCAGTAGTTCCCGCCGGGGGGCTAACTATGGCTACACCTTC TRBV19 . TRBJ1-2 .
CASISSGTSGSREQFF TGTGCCAGCATCTCGTCCGGGACTAGCGGGAGCAGAGAGCAGTTCTTC TRBV28 . TRBJ2-1 TRBD2
CASSKDWNSGNTIYF TGTGCCAGCAGCAAAGACTGGAACTCTGGAAACACCATATATTTT TRBV7-9 . TRBJ1-3 .
CATSGGGADNEQFF TGTGCCACCAGTGGGGGGGGCGCCGACAATGAGCAGTTCTTC TRBV24-1 few TRBJ2-1 .
CASSSGGGTGTQYF TGTGCCAGCAGTTCCGGCGGGGGGACGGGGACCCAGTACTTC TRBV6-5 once TRBJ2-5 TRBD2
CASLKGQGRTGELFF TGTGCCAGTCTCAAAGGGCAGGGTCGGACCGGGGAGCTGTTTTTT TRBV19 . TRBJ2-2 .
CASSRTTYNEQFF TGCGCCAGCAGTAGGACTACCTACAATGAGCAGTTCTTC TRBV10-1 . TRBJ2-1 .
CASSQDRSGQLIEKLFF TGTGCCAGCAGCCAAGATCGCTCGGGACAGCTAATTGAAAAACTGTTTTTT TRBV3-1/TRBV3-2 . TRBJ1-4 TRBD1
CASSPTIGGYTF TGTGCCAGCAGCCCGACAATAGGGGGCTACACCTTC TRBV14 . TRBJ1-2 .
CASTADSTDTQYF TGTGCCAGCACGGCAGACTCCACAGATACGCAGTATTTT TRBV12-3/TRBV12-4 . TRBJ2-3 .
CASSLGGTSGAQTNTGELFF TGTGCCAGCAGCTTAGGAGGGACTAGCGGAGCTCAAACGAACACCGGGGAGCTGTTTTTT TRBV13 . TRBJ2-2 TRBD2
CASSPPGLAGNTIYF TGTGCCAGCTCACCACCGGGGTTGGCTGGAAACACCATATATTTT TRBV18 . TRBJ1-3 .
CASSYGTENQPQHF TGTGCCAGCAGTTACGGGACCGAAAATCAGCCCCAGCATTTT TRBV6-6 . TRBJ1-5 .
CASSYRGLNYGYTF TGTGCCAGCAGTTACAGGGGTCTTAACTATGGCTACACCTTC TRBV2 . TRBJ1-2 TRBD1
CSASLPGTGEKLFF TGCAGTGCTAGTCTTCCCGGGACCGGTGAAAAACTGTTTTTT TRBV20-1 . TRBJ1-4 .
CASSELAGGKDTQYF TGTGCCAGCAGTGAGTTGGCAGGGGGCAAGGATACGCAGTATTTT TRBV2 few TRBJ2-3 TRBD1
CASGLLDSPLHF TGTGCTAGTGGTTTGTTGGACTCACCCCTCCACTTT TRBV12-5 . TRBJ1-6 .
CASSRGSAGVAVGETQYF TGTGCCAGCAGCCGAGGCTCAGCGGGAGTGGCGGTGGGAGAGACCCAGTACTTC TRBV4-2 . TRBJ2-5 TRBD2